This note documents a single T cell receptor (beta chain) sequence. Method: immunoSEQ multiplex PCR; TCRdb's copy keeps in-frame clones and lacks some. The sample has 70,000 to 95,000 clones; about four fifths are singletons. This entry is derived from a study of blood T cell repertoires in COVID-19. As for the study in general: Nucleic acid was either cDNA or gDNA, and it came from T cells, B-cell-depleted T cells, or PBMCs.

V shed 5 bases, J shed 7 bases, and the junction held 8 bases outside the gene matches. CDR3 length: 15 amino acids. Germline V CDR1 and CDR2: SEHNR, FQNEAQ (reference sequence). V gene TRBV7-9 combines with J gene TRBJ2-1, with 10 positions matching TRBD1. Sequences were obtained from peripheral blood. The sequence was obtained from a human donor in a cohort sampled during active COVID-19. The CDR3 DNA reads as TGTGCCAGCAGCAAGGGGACAGGGGCGCAGAATGAGCAGTTCTTC. It is translated as CASSKGTGAQNEQFF.